The 18 T cell receptor beta chains listed next were all sequenced from one sample in a study of CD8+CD57+ T cells in acquired aplastic anemia. Genomic DNA, the template, was used for profiling of the TCR beta VDJ and CDR3. TCRdb redid the calling of the reads with MiXCR, one entry per CDR3 protein. The data contain about 81,000 distinct CDR3 sequences, about 45% of them singletons. The material sequenced was sorted CD4+, CD8+, or CD8+CD57+ T cells (not recorded which) from PBMCs. The receptors here all came from a human donor in good health, serving as a control.

The rearrangement joins TRBV7-4 to TRBJ2-7, with D perhaps matching TRBD1 (5 bases). CDR1 is SGHVT, CDR2 SQSDAQ, per germline. Trimming took 1 base from V and 3 from J, leaving 10 bases between them. The CDR3 loop spans 14 amino acids. The DNA for the CDR3 is TGTGCCAGCAGCTTAGTGTCAGGGAACTACGAGCAGTACTTC. It yields the protein CASSLVSGNYEQYF.

Details on this clonotype: This may stem from a read error, because a much larger clone lies one nucleotide away. V gene TRBV27 combines with J gene TRBJ2-7; D may be TRBD2 (5 bases). This CDR3 contains 13 residues. V lost 5 bases and J lost 3, with 11 bases in between. The germline V gene has CDR1 MNHEY and CDR2 SMNVEV (reference sequence). The CDR3 DNA follows: TGTGCCAGCAGTCTAGCCTCCTACTACGAGCAGTACTTC. Its translation: CASSLASYYEQYF.

The rearrangement joins TRBV11-2 to TRBJ2-7; D is uncertain. V lost 5 bases and J lost 3, with 20 bases in between. The CDR3 has 16 residues. Germline loops: CDR1 SGHAT, CDR2 FQNNGV. CDR3 sequence: CASSVGFPPGSYEQYV. Here the CDR3 DNA reads TGTGCCAGCAGCGTCGGTTTTCCTCCTGGTAGCTACGAGCAGTACGTC.

This clonotype was found many times. The chain carries TRBV20-1 and TRBJ2-1, with D tentatively TRBD2 (6 bases). This CDR3 contains 15 residues. V was shortened by 4 bases and J by 2 bases, with 15 bases between the two germline ends. CDR1 and CDR2 from the germline V gene are DFQATT and SNEGSKA (reference sequence). Here the CDR3 reads CSAIPLRDPYNEQFF. In DNA form, the CDR3 reads TGCAGTGCTATACCCTTGCGGGACCCCTACAATGAGCAGTTCTTC.

The rearrangement joins TRBV18 to TRBJ1-1; no reliable D call. The V gene's germline CDR1 is KGHSH and CDR2 LQKENI. Trimming left V 6 bases short and J 0 bases short, with 11 bases between. The CDR3 sequence is 14 residues long. The CDR3 here is CASSRVEMNTEAFF. CDR3 sequence (DNA): TGTGCCAGCTCTAGGGTAGAAATGAACACTGAAGCTTTCTTT.

Regarding this clonotype: Compared with germline, one end of the junction differs, possibly owing to a read error. The V and J genes are TRBV3-1 and TRBJ1-2, with TRBD1 matching over 7 bases. The CDR3 runs 14 residues. CDR1 LGHDT and CDR2 YNNKEL come from the germline V gene (reference sequence). The CDR3 DNA reads TGTGCCTGCAGTCACGACAGGGAGCTCTATGGCTACACCTTC. Translation: CACSHDRELYGYTF.

The chain combines TRBV24-1 with TRBJ2-7; D is uncertain. This CDR3 has 14 residues. V lost 3 bases and J 6 bases, leaving 14 bases between the germline ends. CDR1 and CDR2 (germline): KGHDR, SFDVKD. The CDR3 DNA reads TGTGCCACCAGTGATCCCCGAAACAACGTCGAGCAGTACTTC. It codes for CATSDPRNNVEQYF.

Notes on this clonotype: A clone one base away is much larger, so this may be a read error. This rearrangement joins TRBV6-1 to TRBJ2-7, with D uncertain. The CDR3 loop spans 12 amino acids. Between the trimmed V and J ends, which lost 4 bases and 9 bases, there was a span of 13 bases. From germline, CDR1 is MNHNS and CDR2 SASEGT. Here the CDR3 reads CASSVEWAGQYF. CDR3 sequence (DNA): TGTGCCAGCAGTGTGGAGTGGGCCGGGCAGTACTTC.

The chain couples TRBV29-1 to TRBJ1-2, with 8 bases lining up with TRBD1. V lost 6 bases, J lost 7 bases, and 4 bases stayed unmatched. The V gene's germline CDR1 is SQVTM and CDR2 ANQGSEA. This CDR3 is 11 amino acids long. CDR3 region: CSVEDRVGYTF. The CDR3 region has the DNA TGCAGCGTGGAGGACAGGGTTGGCTACACCTTC.

This clonotype appeared many times. The chain has TRBV20-1 and TRBJ1-3; 7 bases are shared with TRBD1. The ends lost 4 bases at V and 0 bases at J; junction bases unmatched: 9. This CDR3 is 16 amino acids long. Germline V CDR1 and CDR2: DFQATT, SNEGSKA (reference sequence). The CDR3 DNA reads as TGCAGTGCTACTTTAGGTCAGGGGGTCTCTGGAAACACCATATATTTT. This sequence encodes CSATLGQGVSGNTIYF.

The chain links TRBV19 to TRBJ2-7; D not certain. The V end lost 0 bases, the J end lost 7 bases, and 10 bases lay between the germline ends. This CDR3 is built from 13 residues. Per the germline V gene, CDR1 is LNHDA and CDR2 is SQIVND (reference sequence). The chain's CDR3 is CASSIDRTVEQYF. The DNA for the CDR3 is TGTGCCAGTAGTATAGATCGGACGGTTGAGCAGTACTTC.

The chain uses TRBV7-9 and TRBJ2-7, with 9 bases identical to TRBD1. Looked up from germline, CDR1 is SEHNR and CDR2 is FQNEAQ (reference sequence). The CDR3 length is 15 residues. The V segment lost 10 bases and the J segment 3 bases; nucleotides outside the gene matches: 13. The CDR3 coding sequence is TGTGCCACACCGTTAACGGGACAGGGACTCTACGAGCAGTACTTC. The encoded protein is CATPLTGQGLYEQYF.

At least ten counts were recorded for this clonotype. The CDR3 nucleotides are TGTGCCAGCAAATGGACAGCCTCGGAGACCCAGTACTTC. It encodes CASKWTASETQYF. This sequence joins TRBV2 and TRBJ2-5, with D possibly matching TRBD1 (6 bases). This CDR3 spans 13 amino acids. Germline values: CDR1 SNHLY, CDR2 FYNNEI. Trimming removed 7 bases from V and 5 bases from J, with 14 bases in between. Combining the CDR3 with reference TRBV2 and TRBJ2-5 gives the whole variable domain EPEVTQTPSHQVTQMGQEVILRCVPISNHLYFYWYRQILGQKVEFLVSFYNNEISEKSEIFDDQFSVERPDGSNFTLKIRSTKLEDSAMYFCASKWTASETQYFGPGTRLLVL.

J is TRBJ1-1 and V is TRBV7-2; possible D gene TRBD1, 6 bases. The length of the CDR3 is 14 residues. Trimming took off 2 bases at V and 5 bases at J, with 12 bases between the two ends. The germline V gene encodes CDR1 SGHTA and CDR2 FQGNSA. The CDR3 region has the DNA TGTGCCAGCAGCTTATCAGTAGGGGGGACTGAAGCTTTCTTT. It encodes CASSLSVGGTEAFF.

The rearrangement uses TRBV15 and TRBJ2-1; TRBD2 aligns across 8 bases. Per the germline V gene, CDR1 is LNHNV and CDR2 is YYDKDF (reference sequence). V was clipped by 3 bases and J by 1 base; unmatched bases: 5. The CDR3 runs to 16 residues. DNA for the CDR3: TGTGCCACCAGCAGCCTGGGACTAGGGTCCTACAATGAGCAGTTCTTC. This sequence encodes CATSSLGLGSYNEQFF. Full variable domain (missing parts from reference TRBV15 and TRBJ2-1): DAMVIQNPRYQVTQFGKPVTLSCSQTLNHNVMYWYQQKSSQAPKLLFHYYDKDFNNEADTPDNFQSRRPNTSFCFLDIRSPGLGDTAMYLCATSSLGLGSYNEQFFGPGTRLTVL.

This clonotype was observed once. The V call is TRBV25-1, the J call TRBJ2-7, with TRBD1 matching over 7 bases. Germline V CDR1 and CDR2: MGHDK, SYGVNS. The junction had 6 bases not matched to a gene; V was cut back by 7 bases and J by 3 bases. The CDR3 sequence is 13 residues long. The CDR3 DNA is TGTGCCAGCATCGTGGCAGGGGGCTACGAGCAGTACTTC. As protein: CASIVAGGYEQYF.

The table lists this clonotype with many counts. The rearrangement joins TRBV5-4 to TRBJ2-7; 7 nucleotides match TRBD1. After removal of 4 bases from V and 3 bases from J, the junction contained 7 bases not matched to a gene. Germline CDR1 and CDR2: SGHNT and YYREEE (reference sequence). This CDR3 spans 14 amino acids. This chain's CDR3 is CASSKPGTDYEQYF. Written as DNA, the CDR3 is TGTGCCAGCAGCAAGCCCGGGACAGACTACGAGCAGTACTTC.

This chain connects TRBV3-1 to TRBJ2-7, with D possibly TRBD2 on 5 matching bases. Germline assignment: CDR1 LGHDT and CDR2 YNNKEL (reference sequence). Trimming took off 0 bases at V and 0 bases at J, with 12 bases between the two ends. The CDR3 loop spans 16 amino acids. The CDR3, as DNA: TGTGCCAGCAGCCAAGATAAGAGCGGATCCTCCTACGAGCAGTACTTC. This gives the protein CASSQDKSGSSYEQYF.